This T cell receptor (beta chain) was identified in a study of CD8+CD57+ T cells in acquired aplastic anemia. Turning to the study itself: Mean yield of DNA from sorted CD4+ and CD8+ cells was approximately 3 ug.

Genomic DNA, serving as template, underwent TCR beta VDJ and CDR3 profiling. In TCRdb, the reads were re-called with MiXCR into one record per CDR3 protein. The sample has under 200,000 distinct CDR3 sequences; 60% to 70% are singletons. This clonotype was observed a handful of times. Its specificity is not known. Germline values: CDR1 LNHDA, CDR2 SQIVND (reference sequence). V lost 9 bases and J lost 0; bases outside the gene matches: 9. The CDR3 runs to 16 residues. Findings and caveats of the study: A significant difference in CD8+ Simpson's diversity between patients and controls was not found. Overlapping CD8+ CDR3 repertoires of patients and controls contained around 30 shared sequences.

This clonotype originated in a human donor in good health. The sequenced material came from sorted CD4+, CD8+, or CD8+CD57+ T cells (not recorded which) from PBMCs. The gene calls are TRBV19 and TRBJ2-3, with 10 bases identical to TRBD2. CDR3 loop: CASHGTSVASTDTQYF. The CDR3 bases are TGTGCCAGCCATGGGACTAGCGTAGCTAGCACAGATACGCAGTATTTT.